The entry below gives a single T cell receptor (beta chain) sequence along with its context. The antigen remains unidentified. This record belongs to a study of CD8 T cells in ankylosing spondylitis. TCRdb analysed the 5' RACE reads with MiXCR anew, one entry per CDR3 protein. In the table there are roughly 180,000 distinct CDR3 sequences, around 10% of which are singletons. General study results and limits: Ankylosing spondylitis blood appeared to carry a characteristic TCR beta motif of fewer than 10 highly homologous variants. Earlier studies detected some motif variants in reactive arthritis synovial fluid and blood. Peripheral blood samples showed relatively rare disease-linked clones, and these clones were CD8+.

The CDR3 is 15 amino acids. V dropped 0 bases and J dropped 2 bases, with 8 bases sitting between them. Germline V gene sequence: CDR1 SGHAT, CDR2 FQNNGV. This TCR was recovered from a male donor with ankylosing spondylitis or in good health (not recorded which). The sequencing sample was made of blood, either unsorted or a sorted T cell fraction (not recorded which). The chain joins TRBV11-2 to TRBJ2-1; no clear D gene. The CDR3 spells CASSLDLTAYNEQFF. The CDR3 nucleotides are TGTGCCAGCAGCTTAGATTTAACAGCCTACAATGAGCAGTTCTTC.